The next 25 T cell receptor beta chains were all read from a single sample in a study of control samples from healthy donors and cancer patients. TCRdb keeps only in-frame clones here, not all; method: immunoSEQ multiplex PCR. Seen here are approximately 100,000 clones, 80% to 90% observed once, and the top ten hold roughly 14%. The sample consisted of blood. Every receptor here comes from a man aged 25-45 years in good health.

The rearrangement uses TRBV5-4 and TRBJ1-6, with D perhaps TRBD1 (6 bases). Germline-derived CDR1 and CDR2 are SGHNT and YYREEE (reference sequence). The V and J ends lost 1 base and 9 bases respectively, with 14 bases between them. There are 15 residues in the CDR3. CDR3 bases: TGTGCCAGCAGCTTGTACACAGGGTCAGGTTCACCCCTCCACTTT. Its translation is CASSLYTGSGSPLHF.

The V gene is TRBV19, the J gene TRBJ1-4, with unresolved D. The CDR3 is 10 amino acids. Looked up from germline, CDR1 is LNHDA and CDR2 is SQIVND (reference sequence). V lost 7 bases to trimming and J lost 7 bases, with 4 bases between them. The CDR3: CASIGEKLFF. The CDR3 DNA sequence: TGTGCCAGTATTGGTGAAAAACTGTTTTTT.

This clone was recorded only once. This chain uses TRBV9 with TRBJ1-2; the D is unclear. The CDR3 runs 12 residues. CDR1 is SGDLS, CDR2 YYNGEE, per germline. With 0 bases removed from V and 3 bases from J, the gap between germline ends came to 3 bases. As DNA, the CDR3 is TGTGCCAGCAGCGTAGGAGACTATGGCTACACCTTC. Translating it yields CASSVGDYGYTF.

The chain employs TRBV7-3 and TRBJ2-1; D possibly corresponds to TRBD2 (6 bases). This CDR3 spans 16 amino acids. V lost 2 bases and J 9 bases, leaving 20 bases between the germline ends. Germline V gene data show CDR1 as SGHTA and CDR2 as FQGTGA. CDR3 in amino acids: CASSLEFRESGSEQFF. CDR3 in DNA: TGTGCCAGCAGCTTAGAGTTCCGGGAGTCTGGGAGTGAGCAGTTCTTC. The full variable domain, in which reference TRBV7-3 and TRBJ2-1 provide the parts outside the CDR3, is GAGVSQTPSNKVTEKGKYVELRCDPISGHTALYWYRQSLGQGPEFLIYFQGTGAADDSGLPNDRFFAVRPEGSVSTLKIQRTERGDSAVYLCASSLEFRESGSEQFFGPGTRLTVL.

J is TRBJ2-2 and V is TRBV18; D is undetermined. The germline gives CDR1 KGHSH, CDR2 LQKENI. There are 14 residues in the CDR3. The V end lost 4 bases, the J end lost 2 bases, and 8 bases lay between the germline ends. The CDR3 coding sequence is TGTGCCAGCTCACTACCGACAAACACCGGGGAGCTGTTTTTT. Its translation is CASSLPTNTGELFF.

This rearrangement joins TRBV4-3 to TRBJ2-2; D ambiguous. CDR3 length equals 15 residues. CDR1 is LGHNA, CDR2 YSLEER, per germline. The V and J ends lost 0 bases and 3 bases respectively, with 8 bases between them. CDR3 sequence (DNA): TGCGCCAGCAGCCAAGATCCAGGTGACACCGGGGAGCTGTTTTTT. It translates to CASSQDPGDTGELFF.

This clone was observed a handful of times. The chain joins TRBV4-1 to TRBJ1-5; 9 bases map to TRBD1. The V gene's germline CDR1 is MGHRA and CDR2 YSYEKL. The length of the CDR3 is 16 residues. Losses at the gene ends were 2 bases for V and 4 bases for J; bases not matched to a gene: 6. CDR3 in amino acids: CASSQYTGTGNQPQHF. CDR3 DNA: TGCGCCAGCAGCCAATATACCGGGACAGGGAATCAGCCCCAGCATTTT.

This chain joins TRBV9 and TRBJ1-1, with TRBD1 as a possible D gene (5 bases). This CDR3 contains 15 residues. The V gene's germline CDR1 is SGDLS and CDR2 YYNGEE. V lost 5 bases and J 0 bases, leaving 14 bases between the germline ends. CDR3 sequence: CASRAGTNMNTEAFF. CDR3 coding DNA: TGTGCCAGCAGGGCAGGGACTAACATGAACACTGAAGCTTTCTTT.

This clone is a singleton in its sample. The CDR3 DNA reads TGCGCCAGCAGCCAAGACGAGAATCAGCCCCAGCATTTT. Amino acid sequence: CASSQDENQPQHF. The chain employs TRBV4-3 and TRBJ1-5, with D unresolved. The length of the CDR3 is 13 residues. The V end lost 0 bases, the J end lost 4 bases, and 4 bases lay between the germline ends. In germline, CDR1 is LGHNA, CDR2 YSLEER.

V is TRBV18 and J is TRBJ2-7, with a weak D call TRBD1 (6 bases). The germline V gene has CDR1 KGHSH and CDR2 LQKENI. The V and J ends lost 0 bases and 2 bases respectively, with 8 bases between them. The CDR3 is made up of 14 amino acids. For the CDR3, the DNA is TGTGCCAGCTCACCACCGGGACAAACCTACGAGCAGTACTTC. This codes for CASSPPGQTYEQYF.

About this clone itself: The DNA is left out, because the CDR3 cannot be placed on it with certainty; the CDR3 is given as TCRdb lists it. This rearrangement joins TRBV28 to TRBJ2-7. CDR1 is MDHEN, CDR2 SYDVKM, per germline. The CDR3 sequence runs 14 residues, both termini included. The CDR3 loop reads CASSTSGAAYEQYF.

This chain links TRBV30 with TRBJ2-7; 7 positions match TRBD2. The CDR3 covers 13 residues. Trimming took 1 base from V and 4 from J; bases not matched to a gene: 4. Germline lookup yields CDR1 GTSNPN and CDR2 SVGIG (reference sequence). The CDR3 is CAWSDGRVYEQYF. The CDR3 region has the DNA TGTGCCTGGAGTGATGGGAGGGTTTACGAGCAGTACTTC.

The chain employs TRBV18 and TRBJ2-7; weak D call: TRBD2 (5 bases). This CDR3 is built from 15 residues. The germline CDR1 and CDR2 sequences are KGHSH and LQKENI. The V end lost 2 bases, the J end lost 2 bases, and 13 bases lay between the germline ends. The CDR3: CASSPSGGQAYEQYF. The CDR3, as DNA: TGTGCCAGCTCACCATCCGGCGGGCAGGCCTACGAGCAGTACTTC.

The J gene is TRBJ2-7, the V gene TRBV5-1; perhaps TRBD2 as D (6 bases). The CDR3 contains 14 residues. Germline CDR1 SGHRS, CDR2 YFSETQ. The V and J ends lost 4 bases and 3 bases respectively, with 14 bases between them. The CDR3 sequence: CASSPESSGYEQYF. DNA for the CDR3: TGCGCCAGCAGCCCGGAGAGTAGCGGCTACGAGCAGTACTTC.

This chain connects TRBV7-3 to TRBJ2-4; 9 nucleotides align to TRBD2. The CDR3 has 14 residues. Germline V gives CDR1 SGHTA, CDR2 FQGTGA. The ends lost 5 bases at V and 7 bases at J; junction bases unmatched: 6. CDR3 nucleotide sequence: TGTGCCAGCAGCCCTAGCGGGAACGGGAACATTCAGTACTTC. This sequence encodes CASSPSGNGNIQYF.

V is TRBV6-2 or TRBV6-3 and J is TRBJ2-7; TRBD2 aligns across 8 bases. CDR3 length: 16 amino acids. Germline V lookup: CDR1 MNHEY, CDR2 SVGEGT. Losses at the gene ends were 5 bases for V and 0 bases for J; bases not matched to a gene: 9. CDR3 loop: CASSREAGESSYEQYF. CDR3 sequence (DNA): TGTGCCAGCAGTCGCGAAGCGGGAGAGTCCTCCTACGAGCAGTACTTC.

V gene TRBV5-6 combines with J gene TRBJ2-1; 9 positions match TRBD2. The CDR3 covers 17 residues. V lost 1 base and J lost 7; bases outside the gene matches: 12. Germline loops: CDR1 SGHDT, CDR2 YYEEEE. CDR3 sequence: CASSLPGDSGSGNEQFF. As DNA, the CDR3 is TGTGCCAGCAGCTTGCCCGGGGATAGCGGGAGCGGTAATGAGCAGTTCTTC.

The CDR3 loop reads CASSIETGRGTEAFF. The CDR3 coding sequence is TGCGCCAGCAGCATTGAGACAGGTCGAGGCACTGAAGCTTTCTTT. This chain joins TRBV4-1 and TRBJ1-1, with TRBD1 as a possible D gene (6 bases). The CDR3 totals 15 residues. V lost 5 bases and J 4 bases, leaving 17 bases between the germline ends. Germline CDR1 reads MGHRA; CDR2 reads YSYEKL.

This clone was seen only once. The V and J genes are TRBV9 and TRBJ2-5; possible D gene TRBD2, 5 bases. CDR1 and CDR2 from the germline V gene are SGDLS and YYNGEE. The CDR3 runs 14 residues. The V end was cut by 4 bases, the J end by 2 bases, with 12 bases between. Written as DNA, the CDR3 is TGTGCCAGCAGCCCACGGACTGGACAAGAGACCCAGTACTTC. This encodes CASSPRTGQETQYF.

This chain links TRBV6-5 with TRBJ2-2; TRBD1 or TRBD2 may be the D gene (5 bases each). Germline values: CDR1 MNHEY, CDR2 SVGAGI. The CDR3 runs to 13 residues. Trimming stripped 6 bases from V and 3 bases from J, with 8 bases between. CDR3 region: CASRGPDTGELFF. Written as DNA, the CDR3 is TGTGCCAGCAGGGGACCCGACACCGGGGAGCTGTTTTTT.

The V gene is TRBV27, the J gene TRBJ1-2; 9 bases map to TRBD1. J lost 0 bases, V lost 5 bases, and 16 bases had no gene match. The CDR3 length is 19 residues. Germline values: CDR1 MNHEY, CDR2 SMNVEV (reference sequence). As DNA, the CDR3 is TGTGCCAGCAGTCCCAGCCGTGGACAGGGGACCCAAGCTAACTATGGCTACACCTTC. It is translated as CASSPSRGQGTQANYGYTF.

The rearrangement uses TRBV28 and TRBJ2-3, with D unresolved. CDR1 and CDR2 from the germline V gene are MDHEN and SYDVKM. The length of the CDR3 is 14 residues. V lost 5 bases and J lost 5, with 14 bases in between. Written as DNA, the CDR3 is TGTGCCAGCAGTCCCGGGCTCGTTGGAGATACGCAGTATTTT. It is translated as CASSPGLVGDTQYF.

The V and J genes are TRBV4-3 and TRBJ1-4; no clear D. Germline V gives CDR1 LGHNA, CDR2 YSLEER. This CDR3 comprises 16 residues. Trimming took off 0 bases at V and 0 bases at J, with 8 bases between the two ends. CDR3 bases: TGCGCCAGCAGCCAAGATGGGAGCCCAACTAATGAAAAACTGTTTTTT. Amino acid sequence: CASSQDGSPTNEKLFF.

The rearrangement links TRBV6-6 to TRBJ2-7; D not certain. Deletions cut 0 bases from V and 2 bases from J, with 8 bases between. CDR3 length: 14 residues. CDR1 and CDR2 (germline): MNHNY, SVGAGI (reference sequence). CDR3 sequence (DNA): TGTGCCAGCAGTTACTCCACAATGGCCTACGAGCAGTACTTC. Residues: CASSYSTMAYEQYF.

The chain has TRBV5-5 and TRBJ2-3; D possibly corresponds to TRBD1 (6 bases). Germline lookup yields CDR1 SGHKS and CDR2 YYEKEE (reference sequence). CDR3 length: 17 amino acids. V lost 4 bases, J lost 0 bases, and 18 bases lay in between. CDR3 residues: CASSLTIQTGSTDTQYF. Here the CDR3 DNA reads TGTGCCAGCAGCCTAACCATCCAGACAGGCAGCACAGATACGCAGTATTTT. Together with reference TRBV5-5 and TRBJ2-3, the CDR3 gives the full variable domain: DAGVTQSPTHLIKTRGQQVTLRCSPISGHKSVSWYQQVLGQGPQFIFQYYEKEERGRGNFPDRFSARQFPNYSSELNVNALLLGDSALYLCASSLTIQTGSTDTQYFGPGTRLTVL.